This TCR beta chain is drawn from a study of human T cells and chemical hapten exposure. About the research overall: Sensitization was performed using 2% DPC on a roughly 2 cm by roughly 2 cm upper inner arm skin site. Alopecia areata, totalis or universalis was found in mostly female patients.

Study-level findings and limits: In comparison with controls, expanded TCRs gave rise to a significantly larger number of large CDR3 similarity clusters.

Stated time point: patch test 3, about 24 weeks after DPC sensitization. Treatment reported: therapeutic diphenylcyclopropenone sensitization with weekly scalp DPC. Notes on this clonotype: The target antigen is unknown.

TCRdb fed the RACE reads into MiXCR, producing one record per CDR3 protein. Among roughly 200,000 distinct CDR3 sequences listed, around 25% were seen once. The germline V gene has CDR1 MNHEY and CDR2 SVGAGI. Trimming at V came to 4 bases and at J to 2 bases, leaving 3 bases not matched to a gene. This CDR3 contains 15 residues. V and J are TRBV6-5 and TRBJ1-5; 9 bases fit TRBD1. This clonotype was obtained from a woman between 40 and 55 years old with alopecia areata. Some clones in this sample may be carry-over from other donors' samples. Sequences were derived from whole blood, sampled in connection with sensitization to the hapten diphenylcyclopropenone (DPC). CDR3 nucleotides: TGTGCCAGCAGTTTCACAGGGGGCGGCAATCAGCCCCAGCATTTT. Translation: CASSFTGGGNQPQHF.